This T cell receptor (beta chain) comes out of a study of cytomegalovirus exposure and HLA in healthy donors (dated 2017 in TCRdb). Describing the broader study: An earlier analysis of under 600 of the donors reported 250 to 350 Gb of sequence data and 100 million to 140 million unique TCR beta sequences from some 180 million T cells. Roughly 300 gigabases of sequencing data and 70 million to 85 million unique TCR sequences were included in an early release covering 500 to 750 HLA-typed donors. Of the 300 to 400 genotyped donors, about 84% fell in the genetic ancestry cluster associated with self-reported Caucasian donors. The study was designed to test whether signatures of past pathogen exposure could be identified by cataloging public T cell receptors. The T cell repertoires of under 750 subjects were profiled by immunosequencing and related to cytomegalovirus serostatus. Along with the roughly 670-subject first cohort, a separate validation cohort of over 90 different subjects was used. The study combined high-throughput TCR immunosequencing, statistical association of individual TCRs with disease status, and machine learning to predict cytomegalovirus infection status. A later analysis re-examined previously published TCR beta repertoires from more than 650 donors and added high-resolution HLA genotyping to investigate patterns of TCR occurrence. Rather than using new phenotypic data, the later analysis identified candidate immune exposures from TCR beta sequences and from how often those sequences occurred across donors. An earlier analysis of more than 450 of the donors used high-throughput TCR beta sequencing to judge whether each TCR beta V gene segment behaved as functional or pseudogenic. Donor age, sex, ethnicity and CMV serostatus were compiled alongside the repertoire data. In a later genetic analysis, genome-wide SNP genotypes for about 55% of the 666 donors were used, and that subset was treated as a discovery cohort. All discovery cohort repertoires had been generated on a single sequencing platform. Class I and class II HLA loci were covered by the typing at four-digit resolution. Typing coverage differed by locus: A, B, C, DRB1 and DQB1 were typed in roughly 620-640 donors, DQA1 in 500 to 550, DPA1 in some 610, and DPB1 in approximately 450. A handful of DR-DQ haplotypes were handled as single units for association and clustering because linkage in the cohort was strong. On average, about 240,000 unique TCR beta nucleotide sequences were sequenced per donor among fewer than 500 genotyped donors of the cohort, with about 19% of those sequences being non-productive. What the authors observed across the whole study: In a later genetic analysis, a missense DCLRE1C variant was associated with V-gene and J-gene trimming of TCR beta chains, and the association was replicated in an independent cohort. In the study, around 160 TCR beta chains were listed as associated with cytomegalovirus. In a later analysis, TCR association rates were found to vary across HLA loci, with the most associated TCRs seen for DRB1 alleles and the fewest for HLA-C alleles. A further reported finding was that TCR beta sequences accurately predicted the HLA-A and HLA-B alleles for most subjects in the first cohort. Cytomegalovirus status was reported to be diagnosed by the classifier with high specificity and sensitivity in both the original and validation cohorts. In vitro tests confirmed that a few of the cytomegalovirus-associated TCR beta chains recognize cytomegalovirus antigens. Only TCR beta chains were sequenced in this cohort, and the absence of alpha or paired-chain data limited detectable features. Correlated functional status among segregating V segments might reflect linkage disequilibrium, but an unknown experimental factor could not be ruled out. Because HLA typing was unavailable for some donors at each locus, only the typed subset was used in association tests. In a later analysis, HLA-associated TCR beta chains showed more clonal expansion and lower generation probabilities than non-associated chains that were equally common. The presence/absence analyses assumed that sequencing depth was roughly uniform across donors, and that assumption may not be true. The sequencing pipeline was judged likely to have produced a cluster of highly shared sequence variants as a technical artifact. When HLA alleles, especially DR and DQ, strongly co-occurred, attributing TCR associations to individual alleles was difficult. Because counts were too low, around 17 rarely observed V segments, including chromosome 9 orphons, were left out of the earlier analysis of 587 of the donors. Most TCR sequences were seen in very few donors, while some public TCRs were found in many individuals. In an earlier analysis of fewer than 750 of the donors, most TCR beta V segments were observed in productive rearrangements about 87% or about 30% of the time, broadly matching IMGT annotations. The only immune exposure information available for the cohort was CMV serostatus. Compared with the roughly 720-donor mean, donors in an Asian-associated ancestry cluster had fewer N-insertions in productive TCRs, according to a later genetic analysis. At a false discovery rate of 0.05, a later analysis linked about 17,000 TCR beta sequences to specific HLA alleles. It was suggested by the authors that the approach could potentially be generalized to other disease states and immunological phenotypes. Several of the top co-occurrence clusters appeared to be linked to parvovirus B19, influenza, CMV and Epstein-Barr virus, according to a later analysis. Because the 87-base-pair reads could not distinguish some IMGT-functional V segments, including TRBV6-2 and TRBV6-3, those segments were excluded. According to a later analysis, most CMV-associated TCR beta chains appeared to be HLA-restricted, and the HLA associations seemed to be driven largely by CMV exposure.

The V end gives up 1 base and the J end 2 bases, leaving 3 bases in the junction not matched to a gene. The cysteine opens and the phenylalanine closes a CDR3 of 15 amino acids. Only CDR3 DNA is held: 45 bases, read in frame from base 1. From a lookup of the germline V gene (reference sequence), CDR1 and CDR2 are SEHNR and FQNEAQ. Note on this clone: Its specific antigen is unknown. It has no much larger one-base neighbor in the sample; base qualities were not kept.

The method behind the library was the immunoSEQ multiplex PCR assay. The multiplex PCR relied on a mix of 60 forward primers for TCR Vbeta segments and 13 reverse primers for TCR Jbeta segments. The CDR3 region of rearranged TCR beta genes was amplified from genomic DNA with a multiplex PCR assay. Amplified TCR beta libraries were sequenced as 87-base-pair reads on the Illumina HiSeq System. Processing in the source paper ran as follows. A later analysis counted some 80 million unique TCR beta chains across the 550 to 800 repertoires, and some 11 million of these chains were shared by at least two donors. Raw reads were error-corrected and collapsed into unique sequences by a nearest-neighbor algorithm in which closely related sequences were merged to remove PCR and sequencing errors. V, D and J gene segments were assigned by aligning CDR3 sequences to IMGT reference sequences. For a sequence to be retained, at least a six-nucleotide match to both a V gene segment and a J gene segment was required. Rearrangements were classified as productive when the CDR3 lacked stop codons and remained in frame with V and J, and all other rearrangements were classified as non-productive. Following IMGT convention, CDR3 was defined as the stretch from the second conserved V-encoded cysteine to the conserved J-encoded phenylalanine. The earlier analysis of around 640 of the donors excluded sequences that lacked an unambiguous match to a single V gene segment. An earlier analysis of a few hundred of the donors called V segments functional above 56.7% productive rearrangements and segregating when the between-donor standard deviation exceeded 5%. A statistical classification framework was built to diagnose cytomegalovirus status from the catalog of TCR beta chain sequences. In a later analysis, TCR nucleotide sequences were compared against IMGT/GENE-DB human TR gene sequences so that V and J genes could be assigned. A later analysis assigned CDR3 sequences and most-parsimonious VDJ recombination scenarios with the TCRdist pipeline. A later analysis defined each TCR beta chain by its CDR3 amino acid sequence plus V-gene family, and excluded reads lacking a unique V-gene family. As a way to deal with suspected cross-contamination and a sequencing artifact, a later analysis dropped roughly 600 nucleotide sequences that were highly shared and had low generation probability. For each public chain, a later analysis derived a clonal expansion index from normalized ranks of inferred template counts within each repertoire. In a later analysis, generation probabilities were computed with a VDJ recombination model fitted to out-of-frame rearrangements, and the resulting probabilities were checked against IGoR. In a later analysis, hypergeometric tests were used to score TCR-TCR, TCR-HLA and TCR-CMV co-occurrence, with a repertoire-size bias correction applied to TCR pairs. False discovery rates were estimated in a later analysis by permuting HLA or CMV assignments 20 times. In a later analysis, co-occurring TCRs were grouped using DBSCAN, and TCRdist sequence similarity was added for clustering within HLA-allele-positive subsets. For co-occurrence clustering, repertoires with fewer than 30,000 or more than 120,000 public chains were excluded, along with 5 or 6 repertoires with anomalous nucleotide sharing. This is the immuneACCESS table as TCRdb keeps it, with only in-frame sequences that have V and J called. A part of the clones is gone; compared with another copy, unresolved V genes explain less than half, and the rest is unexplained. V and J calls and clone size are those listed in that table; D and trimming were worked out from the DNA. The sample table holds fewer than 200,000 clones, of which roughly two thirds were seen once. The ten biggest clones cover around 2.8% of the sample.

The cohort consisted of hundreds of healthy bone marrow donors. Cohort members were all nominally healthy when sampled, although unrecorded immune exposures were likely present. The donor tested CMV seropositive and was one of the 289 seropositive cohort members. Each donor provided a peripheral blood sample, and peripheral blood mononuclear cells were used for TCR beta sequencing. Genomic DNA extraction from the blood cell samples was performed with the Qiagen DNeasy Blood Extraction Kit. In this chain, TRBV7-9 is recombined with TRBJ2-7; TRBD2 aligns with 9 central bases. This clonotype was obtained from a woman in her forties in good health and CMV-seropositive. Sequencing was carried out using PBMCs. The CDR3: CASSLGGGRAYEQYF. The base sequence is TGTGCCAGCAGCTTAGGAGGCGGGAGGGCCTACGAGCAGTACTTC. Supplemented by the reference TRBV7-9 and TRBJ2-7 proteins around the CDR3, the complete variable domain is DTGVSQNPRHKITKRGQNVTFRCDPISEHNRLYWYRQTLGQGPEFLTYFQNEAQLEKSRLLSDRFSAERPKGSFSTLEIQRTEQGDSAMYLCASSLGGGRAYEQYFGPGTRLTVT.